This TCR beta chain originates from a study of radiotherapy plus CTLA-4 blockade in lung cancer (dated by TCRdb to the late 2010s). At the level of the whole study: Objective responses were observed in about 17% of enrolled patients, and disease control was achieved in 25% to 35%.

Inclusive of the bounding cysteine and phenylalanine, the CDR3 is 13 residues long. The read is trimmed to its CDR3 DNA, 39 bases read in frame from base 1. From a lookup of the germline V gene, CDR1 and CDR2 are SQVTM and ANQGSEA. The germline V and J ends show losses of 0 bases and 8 bases respectively, and no gene match explains 4 bases of the junction. In this study, focal radiation therapy paired with CTLA-4 blockade (ipilimumab) was tested in patients who had chemo-refractory metastatic non-small-cell lung cancer. The paper as a whole reports these results and caveats: After treatment with radiotherapy and ipilimumab, TCR clones that originated in tumors expanded in peripheral blood. Increased serum interferon-beta after radiation, together with early dynamic changes in blood T cell clones, were reported to be the strongest predictors of response.

As for this clone: Its antigen is not yet known. No base quality values were provided; no much bigger clone lies one nucleotide off.

Library preparation used the immunoSEQ multiplex PCR assay. TCRdb provides this immuneACCESS table in a form limited to in-frame rearrangements. Some clones are lacking; in checked studies, under half of them reflect an unresolved V gene, and why the rest are absent is not known. Across this sample there are 100,000 or so clones, with 80% to 85% seen only once. The ten largest make up roughly 25% of the sample. The starting material was peripheral blood, obtained from a patient treated with radiotherapy plus ipilimumab. The V and J segments used are TRBV29-1 and TRBJ1-1, with TRBD1 matching 9 junction bases. The source of this sequence is a human donor with non-small cell lung cancer that progressed on radiotherapy plus ipilimumab. This receptor has the CDR3 CSVEEGQGDEAFF. The nucleotides are TGCAGCGTTGAAGAGGGACAGGGTGACGAAGCTTTCTTT.